This T cell receptor (beta chain) was identified during a study of beta chain features in type 1 diabetes. Details on this clone: What it binds is unknown.

Every isolated RNA sample was fully reverse transcribed, so sequencing captured expressed TCRB transcripts. Here immunoSEQ multiplex PCR was the method, and the copy in TCRdb shows in-frame clones only, minus some. The sample consists of about 150,000 clones, over 9% of them appearing once. Whole-study results and caveats: Patients with Type 1 diabetes showed moderately but significantly shorter TCRB CDR3s in all four CD4+ subsets.

V trimming: 0 bases; J trimming: 7 bases; junction bases outside the gene matches: 4. Germline V lookup: CDR1 SGHAT, CDR2 FQDESV (reference sequence). The CDR3 consists of 15 residues. The chain couples TRBV11-1 to TRBJ2-2, with 8 bases lining up with TRBD1. Sample: central memory CD4+ T cells from blood. The clonotype was recovered from a man younger than 45 with type 1 diabetes. CDR3 in DNA: TGTGCCAGCAGCTTAGCGCTGACAGGGGTCGGGGAGCTGTTTTTT. Its protein is CASSLALTGVGELFF.